This T cell receptor (beta chain) was retrieved from a study of shared T cell receptors in the human thymus. This clone was detected only once. The assay was immunoSEQ multiplex PCR, and TCRdb's table has in-frame clones only and misses some. There are hundreds of thousands of clones in the sample; around 95% occur only once, and approximately 0.02% lies in the top ten. Trimming pared 8 bases from V and 5 bases from J, leaving 18 bases between. The CDR3 is 14 amino acids. Germline CDR1 is LGHNA and CDR2 is YSLEER. The sequencing sample was made of thymocytes. The source is a human donor. The genes are TRBV4-3 and TRBJ1-1; the D is unclear. The CDR3 loop is CASSTVRGDTEAFF. As DNA, the CDR3 is TGCGCCAGCTCCACCGTCCGGGGAGATACTGAAGCTTTCTTT.